This T cell receptor (beta chain) was observed in a study of blood T cell repertoires in COVID-19. Turning to the study itself: COVID-19 samples from acute and convalescent phases originated in the United States, Italy and Spain. Sources were T cells, B-cell-depleted T cells, or PBMCs; the material itself was cDNA or gDNA.

Germline trimming cut 4 bases from V and 5 bases from J; bases unmatched to any gene: 12. This CDR3 is 18 amino acids long. CDR1 and CDR2 (germline): SGDLS, YYNGEE. Original analysis: Reference gene primer amplification gave estimated nucleated cell counts. Generated by immunoSEQ multiplex PCR, the TCRdb table keeps only in-frame clones and is missing some. V and J calls and clone size come straight from that table; D and trimming were deduced from the DNA. The profile shows tens of thousands of clones, almost 85% of them singletons. V and J are TRBV9 and TRBJ2-5; 15 bases align to TRBD2. The clonotype originates from a man aged 70-80 years with acute or convalescent COVID-19. Sequenced sample: peripheral blood. This CDR3 is CASSPRTSGRALGETQYF. CDR3 sequence (DNA): TGTGCCAGCAGCCCCCGGACTAGCGGGAGGGCATTGGGGGAGACCCAGTACTTC.